There are many counts of the clone carrying this T cell receptor (beta chain). Its antigen is not identified. V was clipped by 4 bases and J by 6 bases; unmatched bases: 6. The CDR3 has 14 amino acids. The sample comes from a study of regulatory T cells in long-lasting Graves disease. Findings and limits, study-wide: The study found lower TCR diversity in persistent Graves' patients than in newly diagnosed ones. Among samples with persistent disease, TRBV28, TRBJ1-2 and TRBJ2-5 were favored.

Stated time point: newly diagnosed GD, antithyroid drugs for less than 3 months. The TCR library was made from RNA that had been extracted from PBMCs in TRIzol. An endocrinology department in Xi'an, China, recruited the patients. The authors built TCR beta libraries using iRepertoire HTBI primers and Arm-PCR of CDR3 regions. MiXCR was run by TCRdb on the multiplex PCR reads, yielding one entry per CDR3 protein. The sample has around 470,000 distinct CDR3 sequences; approximately 15% are singletons. The same data also contributed to another study, on T cells in Graves' hyperthyroidism and ophthalmopathy. Per that paper: The definition of stable Graves' hyperthyroidism was no ophthalmopathy progression within 18 months.

This sample comprised peripheral blood mononuclear cells (PBMCs), obtained at new diagnosis, from a patient treated with antithyroid drugs. The sequence was obtained from a woman aged 50 to 60 with Graves disease. The rearrangement links TRBV12-3 or TRBV12-4 to TRBJ2-1; 7 positions agree with TRBD2. The CDR3 nucleotides are TGTGCCAGCAGTTCGGATAGCGGGCTCAATGAGCAGTTCTTC. Translated, it gives CASSSDSGLNEQFF.